The 28 T cell receptor beta chains below come from one sample, sequenced in a study of regulatory T cells in long-lasting Graves disease (dated by TCRdb to the early 2020s). The time point label for this specimen denotes: persistent/refractory GD, antithyroid drugs over 5 years with positive TRAb. For both TCR sequencing and RNA sequencing, RNA was extracted from PBMCs in TRIzol. Libraries came from multiplex PCR. Data came from an Illumina HiSeq 4000. To build TCR beta libraries, CDR3 regions were amplified by Arm-PCR using iRepertoire HTBI primers. Using fastp at Q25 and MiXCR, TCRdb reprocessed the public reads and kept productive beta chains. Each entry is one CDR3 protein sequence, shown with its most common DNA and genes. The sample profile shows about 430,000 distinct CDR3 sequences; approximately 22% of them were found once. Jointly, the top ten make up approximately 14% of the sample. Sequenced here: peripheral blood mononuclear cells (PBMCs), sampled when the disease was refractory, from a patient treated with antithyroid drugs. Source of these receptors: a female donor with Graves disease.

This clonotype was detected many times. The chain joins TRBV5-1 to TRBJ1-4, with D possibly being TRBD1 (6 bases). The length of the CDR3 is 14 residues. Germline-derived CDR1 and CDR2 are SGHRS and YFSETQ. V was trimmed by 4 bases and J by 8 bases, leaving 15 bases between them. DNA for the CDR3: TGCGCCAGCAGCGGGGGCTCCGGCCCAGAAAAACTGTTTTTT. It is translated as CASSGGSGPEKLFF.

Remarks on this clonotype: This may come from a read error, since a much larger clone is one base off. The V gene is TRBV27, the J gene TRBJ2-7; 9 bases are shared with TRBD2. The CDR3 length is 14 residues. Trimming took 5 bases from V and 2 from J; bases not matched to a gene: 4. Germline loops: CDR1 MNHEY, CDR2 SMNVEV (reference sequence). As DNA, the CDR3 is TGTGCCAGCAGTGAGTTAGCGGGAGCCTACGAGCAGTACTTC. It is translated as CASSELAGAYEQYF.

For this clonotype: Germline is not matched at one junction end, which may reflect a read error. The chain uses TRBV11-2 and TRBJ2-3; 8 bases align to TRBD2. CDR3 length: 15 amino acids. CDR1 is SGHAT and CDR2 is FQNNGV in the germline V gene. Here the CDR3 reads CASSPAGGGTDTQYF. The CDR3 nucleotides read TGTGCCAGCAGCCCGGCGGGAGGAGGCACGGATACGCAGTATTTT.

This clonotype occurred many times. The chain uses TRBV6-2 or TRBV6-3 and TRBJ2-7; the D gene is possibly TRBD2 (5 bases). In germline, CDR1 is MNHEY, CDR2 SVGEGT. CDR3 length: 14 amino acids. Trimming removed 0 bases at V and 4 bases at J, with 10 bases between. CDR3 coding DNA: TGTGCCAGCAGTTACTCGTGGGAGTCGTACGAGCAGTACTTC. It is translated as CASSYSWESYEQYF.

This clonotype appeared a few times. The J gene is TRBJ2-5, the V gene TRBV20-1; D is unresolved. V dropped 4 bases and J dropped 7 bases, with 22 bases sitting between them. The V gene's germline CDR1 is DFQATT and CDR2 SNEGSKA (reference sequence). This CDR3 comprises 15 residues. CDR3 sequence: CSAKIAVTSPGTQYF. Here the CDR3 DNA reads TGCAGTGCTAAAATCGCTGTTACCTCACCCGGGACCCAGTACTTC.

The sample holds a few counts of this clonotype. The chain employs TRBV3-1 and TRBJ2-7; TRBD1 matches at 7 bases. The CDR3 is made up of 15 amino acids. The germline CDR1 and CDR2 sequences are LGHDT and YNNKEL (reference sequence). The trim removed 6 bases at V and 2 bases at J, leaving 10 bases unmatched. The CDR3, as DNA: TGTGCCAGCAGTTCCCGACAGGGAAGGCCCTACGAGCAGTACTTC. Its protein product is CASSSRQGRPYEQYF.

The sample holds a few counts of this clonotype. The genes are TRBV20-1 and TRBJ1-2; no clear D. The CDR3 has 9 amino acids. V was clipped by 6 bases and J by 8 bases, with 7 bases between them. Germline V gene sequence: CDR1 DFQATT, CDR2 SNEGSKA (reference sequence). Here the CDR3 reads CSANRGYTF. CDR3 nucleotides: TGCAGTGCGAATCGCGGCTACACCTTC.

This clonotype was observed many times. The V call is TRBV6-1, the J call TRBJ2-5; 10 bases agree with TRBD1. J gave up 4 bases and V 7 bases, and 12 bases lay outside the gene matches. The V gene's germline CDR1 is MNHNS and CDR2 SASEGT. The CDR3 loop spans 16 amino acids. The CDR3 protein is CASTLDRGPVGETQYF. DNA for the CDR3: TGTGCCAGCACCCTCGACAGGGGGCCGGTAGGAGAGACCCAGTACTTC.

In this sample, this clonotype turned up a few times. Just one base apart from a much larger clone, this may be a read error. The chain uses TRBV2 and TRBJ2-7, with TRBD1 matching over 9 bases. Germline V gives CDR1 SNHLY, CDR2 FYNNEI. The CDR3 consists of 11 residues. This CDR3 reads CVRGQGSEQYF. The CDR3 DNA reads TGTGTCAGGGGACAGGGATCCGAGCAGTACTTC.

This chain links TRBV7-6 with TRBJ2-1; 10 bases map to TRBD2. The CDR3 consists of 19 residues. Per germline, CDR1 SGHVS and CDR2 FNYEAQ. V lost 2 bases to trimming and J lost 1 base; unmatched junction nucleotides: 11. The CDR3 reads CASSLLLAGEHVSYNEQFF. DNA of the CDR3: TGTGCCAGCAGCTTACTCCTAGCGGGAGAGCATGTTTCCTACAATGAGCAGTTCTTC.

This clonotype has at least ten counts. The chain couples TRBV10-1 to TRBJ2-7, with D tentatively TRBD1 (6 bases). This CDR3 is 13 amino acids long. The germline V gene encodes CDR1 WNHNN and CDR2 SYGVQD (reference sequence). Trimming took off 6 bases at V and 6 bases at J, with 15 bases between the two ends. CDR3 DNA: TGCGCCAGCAGCCACAGGGCAGGCGTCGAGCAGTACTTC. As protein: CASSHRAGVEQYF.

Remarks on this clonotype: This sequence may be a read error, since a much larger clone differs from it by one base. The CDR3 end shows no conserved phenylalanine or tryptophan, and so a read error is likely. V gene TRBV29-1 combines with J gene TRBJ2-5; 8 bases align to TRBD2. The CDR3 has 13 residues. V dropped 7 bases and J dropped 5; count of bases not matched to a gene: 9. Germline V CDR1 and CDR2: SQVTM, ANQGSEA. In nucleotides, the CDR3 is TGCAGCGCCTCCAGCGGGAGTGGGGAGACCCAGTACTCC. Encoded protein: CSASSGSGETQYS.

The CDR3, as DNA: TGTGCCAGCAGCTTGGTTGGGGGCACAAGGGGCTACACCTTC. Its protein product is CASSLVGGTRGYTF. The chain employs TRBV7-9 and TRBJ1-2; a weak D match, TRBD1 (6 bases). The CDR3 is 14 residues long. Germline V gene lookup returns CDR1 SEHNR and CDR2 FQNEAQ (reference sequence). Trimming cost V 3 bases and J 8 bases, with 16 bases left between them. The full variable domain, rest sourced from reference TRBV7-9 and TRBJ1-2, is DTGVSQNPRHKITKRGQNVTFRCDPISEHNRLYWYRQTLGQGPEFLTYFQNEAQLEKSRLLSDRFSAERPKGSFSTLEIQRTEQGDSAMYLCASSLVGGTRGYTFGSGTRLTVV.

For this clonotype: It may be a read error: a sequence one base away is much more abundant. The gene calls are TRBV7-2 and TRBJ1-2; D is possibly TRBD1 (5 bases). Trimming took off 6 bases at V and 7 bases at J, with 18 bases between the two ends. CDR1 and CDR2 (germline): SGHTA, FQGNSA. The CDR3 runs to 14 residues. CDR3 nucleotides: TGTGCCAGCAGGCCGGGACCTACCAATACTGGCTACACCTTC. This translates into CASRPGPTNTGYTF.

This clonotype has a count of ten or more. The chain joins TRBV27 to TRBJ2-7; 10 bases agree with TRBD2. The CDR3 sequence is 15 residues long. Germline CDR1 reads MNHEY; CDR2 reads SMNVEV (reference sequence). After removal of 3 bases from V and 4 bases from J, the junction contained 6 bases not matched to a gene. CDR3 nucleotide sequence: TGTGCCAGCAGTTTCAAGCGGGAGGGCAGTTACGAGCAGTACTTC. Protein sequence: CASSFKREGSYEQYF.

The rearrangement uses TRBV19 and TRBJ2-2; D is ambiguous. V gave up 7 bases and J gave up 4 bases, with 25 bases separating them. This CDR3 is built from 18 residues. The germline gives CDR1 LNHDA, CDR2 SQIVND (reference sequence). The CDR3 DNA sequence: TGTGCCAGTACCCCATCAAGAGCTCGGGCAGAAAGCACCGGGGAGCTGTTTTTT. Translating gives CASTPSRARAESTGELFF.

Ten or more counts support this clonotype. CDR3 in DNA: TGCAGTGCTAGAGTTGTGGGGGAGACCCAGTACTTC. It translates to CSARVVGETQYF. The V call is TRBV20-1, the J call TRBJ2-5; D call uncertain. Per germline, CDR1 DFQATT and CDR2 SNEGSKA (reference sequence). Trimming removed 1 base at V and 5 bases at J, with 8 bases between. The CDR3 runs to 12 residues.

This clonotype has at least ten counts. The chain combines TRBV6-1 with TRBJ1-2, with D perhaps matching TRBD1 (5 bases). V lost 4 bases and J lost 3, with 9 bases in between. The CDR3 contains 13 residues. Germline CDR1 and CDR2: MNHNS and SASEGT. The CDR3 DNA follows: TGTGCCAGCAGTGGTAGGGGTTACTATGGCTACACCTTC. Its protein is CASSGRGYYGYTF.

The chain recombines TRBV12-3 or TRBV12-4 with TRBJ2-1; no definite D call. The CDR3 loop spans 16 amino acids. The V end was cut by 4 bases, the J end by 4 bases, with 17 bases between. The CDR3 spells CASSYEVEVGYNEQFF. The CDR3 bases are TGTGCCAGCAGTTATGAGGTCGAGGTTGGGTACAATGAGCAGTTCTTC.

This clonotype was recorded once. The V gene is TRBV20-1, the J gene TRBJ1-4; D gene uncertain. Germline V gene lookup returns CDR1 DFQATT and CDR2 SNEGSKA (reference sequence). This CDR3 is built from 15 residues. V was clipped by 3 bases and J by 3 bases, with 14 bases between them. The CDR3 is CSARTSPRANEKLFF. The CDR3 DNA reads as TGCAGTGCTAGGACATCACCTCGGGCTAATGAAAAACTGTTTTTT.

This clonotype appeared many times. The chain uses TRBV24-1 and TRBJ2-5; D uncertain. V was cut by 4 bases and J by 8 bases, with 7 bases left in between. The CDR3 length is 11 residues. CDR1 is KGHDR and CDR2 is SFDVKD in the germline V gene. CDR3 protein: CATSDPRTQYF. CDR3 DNA sequence: TGTGCCACCAGTGACCCAAGAACCCAGTACTTC.

The sample holds many counts of this clonotype. The CDR3 DNA reads TGTGCCAGCAGCCTCCAGGGCGTCTCGGGGGAGCTGTTTTTT. Translating it yields CASSLQGVSGELFF. The chain joins TRBV7-3 to TRBJ2-2, with TRBD1 as a possible D gene (5 bases). This CDR3 region has 14 residues. V shed 5 bases and J shed 8 bases, with 15 bases lying between them. Per germline, CDR1 SGHTA and CDR2 FQGTGA.

This chain connects TRBV10-3 to TRBJ1-1, with 7 bases aligning to TRBD1. In germline, CDR1 is ENHRY, CDR2 SYGVKD. Losses at the gene ends were 6 bases for V and 5 bases for J; bases not matched to a gene: 12. The CDR3 consists of 15 residues. CDR3 in amino acids: CAIRPRQGEETEAFF. The CDR3, as DNA: TGTGCCATCAGACCCCGACAGGGCGAGGAAACTGAAGCTTTCTTT.

In this sample, this clonotype turned up many times. This sequence joins TRBV2 and TRBJ2-2, with D possibly TRBD1 on 6 matching bases. This CDR3 has 13 residues. CDR1 and CDR2 (germline): SNHLY, FYNNEI. Trimming shortened V by 2 bases and J by 6 bases, and 7 bases separated the two germline ends. In DNA form, the CDR3 reads TGTGCCAGCAGTGAATACAGGGCCGGGGAGCTGTTTTTT. Translated, it gives CASSEYRAGELFF.

This clonotype was seen ten or more times. V is TRBV28 and J is TRBJ2-7; 9 bases are shared with TRBD1. Per germline, CDR1 MDHEN and CDR2 SYDVKM. The CDR3 is 19 amino acids. Unmatched junction bases numbered 18, after V lost 1 base and J lost 5 bases. As DNA, the CDR3 is TGTGCCAGCAGTTTATACCGGGACAGGGAGTCCCCCTTTCGGAACGAGCAGTACTTC. Translated: CASSLYRDRESPFRNEQYF. Variable domain in full (rest from reference TRBV28 and TRBJ2-7): DVKVTQSSRYLVKRTGEKVFLECVQDMDHENMFWYRQDPGLGLRLIYFSYDVKMKEKGDIPEGYSVSREKKERFSLILESASTNQTSMYLCASSLYRDRESPFRNEQYFGPGTRLTVT.

V usage is TRBV10-3 and J usage is TRBJ1-1; D is undetermined. The V end lost 10 bases, the J end lost 0 bases, and 15 bases lay between the germline ends. CDR1 is ENHRY, CDR2 SYGVKD, per germline. CDR3 size: 14 residues. The CDR3 spells CATISGDMNTEAFF. Written as DNA, the CDR3 is TGTGCCACCATCAGCGGGGATATGAACACTGAAGCTTTCTTT.

Turning to this clonotype: This may be a read error, as it is one base from a much larger clone. The chain is built from TRBV16 and TRBJ1-5; TRBD1 agrees at 7 bases. Germline CDR1 KGHSY, CDR2 FQNENV. The CDR3 spans 17 residues. The CDR3 loop is CAGSQGGIRDRNQPQHF. The CDR3 DNA reads as TGTGCCGGCAGCCAGGGGGGGATCAGGGATCGTAATCAGCCCCAGCATTTT. Together with reference TRBV16 and TRBJ1-5, the CDR3 gives the full variable domain: GEEVAQTPKHLVRGEGQKAKLYCAPIKGHSYVFWYQQVLKNEFKFLISFQNENVFDETGMPKERFSAKCLPNSPCSLEIQATKLEDSAVYFCAGSQGGIRDRNQPQHFGDGTRLSIL.

This clonotype was seen a few times. The chain links TRBV20-1 to TRBJ2-7; 7 nucleotides line up with TRBD1. CDR3 length: 14 amino acids. V was clipped by 2 bases and J by 4 bases; unmatched bases: 8. Germline CDR1 and CDR2: DFQATT and SNEGSKA (reference sequence). This chain's CDR3 is CSARLGTVLYEQYF. In DNA, the CDR3 is TGCAGTGCTAGACTCGGGACAGTCCTTTACGAGCAGTACTTC.